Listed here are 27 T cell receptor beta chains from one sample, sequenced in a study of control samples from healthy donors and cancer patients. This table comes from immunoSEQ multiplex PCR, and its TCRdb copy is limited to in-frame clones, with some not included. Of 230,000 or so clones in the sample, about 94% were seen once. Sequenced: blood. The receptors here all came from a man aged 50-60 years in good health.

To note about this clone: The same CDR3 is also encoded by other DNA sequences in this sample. CDR3 in amino acids: CASSPTGDTEAFF. CDR3 in DNA: TGTGCCAGCAGCCCCACAGGGGATACTGAAGCTTTCTTT. This chain connects TRBV12-3 or TRBV12-4 to TRBJ1-1; 7 positions agree with TRBD1. V shed 6 bases and J 5 bases; nucleotides not matched to a gene: 6. The length of the CDR3 is 13 residues.

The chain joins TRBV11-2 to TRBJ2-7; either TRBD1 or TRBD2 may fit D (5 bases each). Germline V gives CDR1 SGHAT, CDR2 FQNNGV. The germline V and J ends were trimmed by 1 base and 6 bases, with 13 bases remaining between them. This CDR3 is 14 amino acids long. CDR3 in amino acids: CASSLVRGDVEQYF. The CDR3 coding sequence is TGTGCCAGCAGCTTAGTTAGGGGAGACGTCGAGCAGTACTTC.

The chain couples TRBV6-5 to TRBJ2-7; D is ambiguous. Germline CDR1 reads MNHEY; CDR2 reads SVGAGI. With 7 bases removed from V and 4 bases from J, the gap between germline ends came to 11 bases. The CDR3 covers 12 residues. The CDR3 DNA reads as TGTGCCAGCATAGAGGAACAGTACGAGCAGTACTTC. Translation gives CASIEEQYEQYF.

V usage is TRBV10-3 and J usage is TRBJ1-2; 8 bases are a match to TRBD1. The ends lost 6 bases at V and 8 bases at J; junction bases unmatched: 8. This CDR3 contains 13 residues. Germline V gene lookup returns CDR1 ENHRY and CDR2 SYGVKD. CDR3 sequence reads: CAISLQGEQGYTF. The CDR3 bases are TGTGCCATCAGCCTACAGGGGGAACAGGGCTACACCTTC.

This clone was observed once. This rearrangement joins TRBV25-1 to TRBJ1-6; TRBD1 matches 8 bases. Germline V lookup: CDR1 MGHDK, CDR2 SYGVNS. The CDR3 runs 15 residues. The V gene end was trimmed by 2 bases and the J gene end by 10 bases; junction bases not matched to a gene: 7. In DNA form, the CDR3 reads TGTGCCAGCAGTGAAGGGGCAGGGGGCCTCTCACCCCTCCACTTT. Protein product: CASSEGAGGLSPLHF. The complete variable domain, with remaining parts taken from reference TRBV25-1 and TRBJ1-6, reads EADIYQTPRYLVIGTGKKITLECSQTMGHDKMYWYQQDPGMELHLIHYSYGVNSTEKGDLSSESTVSRIRTEHFPLTLESARPSHTSQYLCASSEGAGGLSPLHFGNGTRLTVT.

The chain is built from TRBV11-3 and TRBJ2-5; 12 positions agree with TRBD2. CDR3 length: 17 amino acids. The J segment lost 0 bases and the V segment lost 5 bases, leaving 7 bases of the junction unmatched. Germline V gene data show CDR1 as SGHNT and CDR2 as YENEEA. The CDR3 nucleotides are TGTGCCAGCAGCCCGGGACTAGCGGGCGTATACCAAGAGACCCAGTACTTC. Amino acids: CASSPGLAGVYQETQYF.

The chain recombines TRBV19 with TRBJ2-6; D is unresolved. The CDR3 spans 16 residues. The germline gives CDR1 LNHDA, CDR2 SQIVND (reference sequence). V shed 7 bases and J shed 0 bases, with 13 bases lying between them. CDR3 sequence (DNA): TGTGCCAGTACCGCCAAACCGCTCTCTGGGGCCAACGTCCTGACTTTC. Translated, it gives CASTAKPLSGANVLTF.

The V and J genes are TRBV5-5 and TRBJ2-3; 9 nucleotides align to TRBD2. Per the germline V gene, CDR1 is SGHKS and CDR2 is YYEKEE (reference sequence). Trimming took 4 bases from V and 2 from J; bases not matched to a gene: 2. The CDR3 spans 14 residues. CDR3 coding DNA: TGTGCCAGCAGCGCGGGGGGGAACACAGATACGCAGTATTTT. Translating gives CASSAGGNTDTQYF.

The DNA for the CDR3 is TGTGCCAGCAGTTACCTCACAGGGGGCTATGGCTACACCTTC. It specifies CASSYLTGGYGYTF. This rearrangement joins TRBV6-2 or TRBV6-3 to TRBJ1-2, with TRBD1 identical over 8 bases. The germline V gene encodes CDR1 MNHEY and CDR2 SVGEGT. Unmatched junction bases numbered 3, after V lost 2 bases and J lost 4 bases. CDR3 length: 14 amino acids.

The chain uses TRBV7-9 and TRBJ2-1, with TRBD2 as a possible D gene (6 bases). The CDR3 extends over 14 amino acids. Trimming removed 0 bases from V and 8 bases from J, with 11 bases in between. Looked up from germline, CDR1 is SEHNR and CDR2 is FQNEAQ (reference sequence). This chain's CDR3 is CASSLAPGVHEQFF. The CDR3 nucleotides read TGTGCCAGCAGCTTAGCTCCGGGGGTTCATGAGCAGTTCTTC.

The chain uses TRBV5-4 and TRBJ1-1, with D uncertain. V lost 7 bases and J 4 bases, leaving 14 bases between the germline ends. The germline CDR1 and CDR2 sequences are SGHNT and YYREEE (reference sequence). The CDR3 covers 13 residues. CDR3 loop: CASLEDPFTEAFF. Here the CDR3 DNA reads TGTGCCAGCCTGGAGGATCCATTCACTGAAGCTTTCTTT.

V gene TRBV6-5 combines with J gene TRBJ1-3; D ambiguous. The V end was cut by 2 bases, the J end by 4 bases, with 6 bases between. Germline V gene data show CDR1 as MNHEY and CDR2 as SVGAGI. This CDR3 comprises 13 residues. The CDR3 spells CASSYTTGNTIYF. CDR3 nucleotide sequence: TGTGCCAGCAGTTACACAACGGGAAACACCATATATTTT.

This CDR3 reads CASSLDRAPYQPQHF. The CDR3, as DNA: TGTGCCAGCAGTTTAGACAGGGCGCCCTATCAGCCCCAGCATTTT. V usage is TRBV28 and J usage is TRBJ1-5; the match to TRBD1 covers 7 bases. The V segment lost 2 bases and the J segment 5 bases; nucleotides outside the gene matches: 6. The CDR3 spans 15 residues. Germline V gives CDR1 MDHEN, CDR2 SYDVKM.

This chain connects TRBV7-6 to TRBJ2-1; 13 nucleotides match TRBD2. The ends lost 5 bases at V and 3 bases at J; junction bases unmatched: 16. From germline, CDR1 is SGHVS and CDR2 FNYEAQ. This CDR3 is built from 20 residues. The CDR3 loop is CASSHPGLAGARGLYNEQFF. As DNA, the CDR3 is TGTGCCAGCAGCCATCCTGGACTAGCGGGGGCCAGAGGACTCTACAATGAGCAGTTCTTC.

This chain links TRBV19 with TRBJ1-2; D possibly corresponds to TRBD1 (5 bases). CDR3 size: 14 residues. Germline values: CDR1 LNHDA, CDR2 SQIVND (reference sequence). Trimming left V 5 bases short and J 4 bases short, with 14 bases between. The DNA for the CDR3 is TGTGCCAGTAGTCTCCCGGGACGGATCTATGGCTACACCTTC. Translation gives CASSLPGRIYGYTF. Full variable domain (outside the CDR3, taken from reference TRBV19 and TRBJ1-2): DGGITQSPKYLFRKEGQNVTLSCEQNLNHDAMYWYRQDPGQGLRLIYYSQIVNDFQKGDIAEGYSVSREKKESFPLTVTSAQKNPTAFYLCASSLPGRIYGYTFGSGTRLTVV.

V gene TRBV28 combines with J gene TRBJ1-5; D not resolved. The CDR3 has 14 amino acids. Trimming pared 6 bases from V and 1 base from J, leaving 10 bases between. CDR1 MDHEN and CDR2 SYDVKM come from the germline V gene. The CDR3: CASRARHSNQPQHF. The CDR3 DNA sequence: TGTGCCAGCAGGGCTAGACACAGCAATCAGCCCCAGCATTTT. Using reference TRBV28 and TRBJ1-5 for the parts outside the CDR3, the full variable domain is DVKVTQSSRYLVKRTGEKVFLECVQDMDHENMFWYRQDPGLGLRLIYFSYDVKMKEKGDIPEGYSVSREKKERFSLILESASTNQTSMYLCASRARHSNQPQHFGDGTRLSIL.

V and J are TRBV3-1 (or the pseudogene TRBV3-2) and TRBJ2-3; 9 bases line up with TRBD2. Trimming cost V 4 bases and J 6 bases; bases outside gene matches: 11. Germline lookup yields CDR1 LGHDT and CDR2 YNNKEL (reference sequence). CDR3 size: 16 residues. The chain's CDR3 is CASSPLGRGGMDTQYF. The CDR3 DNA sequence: TGTGCCAGCAGCCCCCTCGGGCGGGGGGGAATGGATACGCAGTATTTT.

The CDR3 loop reads CASSHDKEETQYF. CDR3 sequence (DNA): TGTGCCAGTAGCCATGACAAGGAAGAGACCCAGTACTTC. The chain recombines TRBV19 with TRBJ2-5; no definite D call. Germline values: CDR1 LNHDA, CDR2 SQIVND (reference sequence). V lost 6 bases and J 3 bases, leaving 11 bases between the germline ends. The CDR3 contains 13 residues.

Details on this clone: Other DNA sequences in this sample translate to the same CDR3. The CDR3 DNA sequence: TGTGCCAGCAGCCGCCTTGGCGGTACTGAAGCTTTCTTT. Its protein product is CASSRLGGTEAFF. The V call is TRBV3-1 (or the pseudogene TRBV3-2), the J call TRBJ1-1; D uncertain. Trimming shortened V by 4 bases and J by 5 bases, and 11 bases separated the two germline ends. This CDR3 spans 13 amino acids. Looked up from germline, CDR1 is LGHDT and CDR2 is YNNKEL (reference sequence).

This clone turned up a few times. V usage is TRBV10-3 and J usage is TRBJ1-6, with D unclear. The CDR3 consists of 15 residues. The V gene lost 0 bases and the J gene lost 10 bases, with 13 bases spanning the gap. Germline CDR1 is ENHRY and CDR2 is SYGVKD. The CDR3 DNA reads TGTGCCATCAGTGAGTCGAATCCCGCGGAGTCACCCCTCCACTTT. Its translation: CAISESNPAESPLHF.

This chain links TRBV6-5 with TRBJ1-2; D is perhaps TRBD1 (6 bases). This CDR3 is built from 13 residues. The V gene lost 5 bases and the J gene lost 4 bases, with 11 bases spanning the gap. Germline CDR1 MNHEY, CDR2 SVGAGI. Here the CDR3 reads CASSPTGTYGYTF. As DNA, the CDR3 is TGTGCCAGCAGTCCTACAGGGACCTATGGCTACACCTTC.

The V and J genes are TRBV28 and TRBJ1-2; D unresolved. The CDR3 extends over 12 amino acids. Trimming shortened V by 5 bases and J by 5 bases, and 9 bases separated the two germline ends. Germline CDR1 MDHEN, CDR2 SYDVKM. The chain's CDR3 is CASSEDRYGYTF. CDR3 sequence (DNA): TGTGCCAGCAGTGAGGACCGGTATGGCTACACCTTC.

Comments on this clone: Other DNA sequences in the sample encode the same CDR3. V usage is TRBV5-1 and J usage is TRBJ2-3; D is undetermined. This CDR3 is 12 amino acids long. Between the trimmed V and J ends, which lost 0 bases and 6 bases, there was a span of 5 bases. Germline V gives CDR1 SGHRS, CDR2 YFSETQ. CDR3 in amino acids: CASSLAGDTQYF. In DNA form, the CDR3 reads TGCGCCAGCAGCTTGGCGGGCGATACGCAGTATTTT.

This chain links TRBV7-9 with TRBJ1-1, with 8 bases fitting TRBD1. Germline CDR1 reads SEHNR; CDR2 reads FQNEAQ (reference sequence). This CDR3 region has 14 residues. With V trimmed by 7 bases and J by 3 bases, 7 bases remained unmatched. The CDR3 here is CASTWGTGDTEAFF. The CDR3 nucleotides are TGTGCCAGCACCTGGGGGACAGGCGACACTGAAGCTTTCTTT.

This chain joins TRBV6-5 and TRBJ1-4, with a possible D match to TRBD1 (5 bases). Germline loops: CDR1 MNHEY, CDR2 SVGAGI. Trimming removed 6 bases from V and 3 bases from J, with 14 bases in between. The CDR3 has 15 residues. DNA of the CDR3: TGTGCCAGCAGATACGGGGGACGGCCTAATGAAAAACTGTTTTTT. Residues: CASRYGGRPNEKLFF.

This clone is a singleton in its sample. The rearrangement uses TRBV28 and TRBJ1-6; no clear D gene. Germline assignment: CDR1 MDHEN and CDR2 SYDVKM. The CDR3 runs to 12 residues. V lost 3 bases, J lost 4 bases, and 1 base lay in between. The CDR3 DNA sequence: TGTGCCAGCAGTTTTTATAATTCACCCCTCCACTTT. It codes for CASSFYNSPLHF. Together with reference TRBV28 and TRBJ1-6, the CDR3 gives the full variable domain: DVKVTQSSRYLVKRTGEKVFLECVQDMDHENMFWYRQDPGLGLRLIYFSYDVKMKEKGDIPEGYSVSREKKERFSLILESASTNQTSMYLCASSFYNSPLHFGNGTRLTVT.

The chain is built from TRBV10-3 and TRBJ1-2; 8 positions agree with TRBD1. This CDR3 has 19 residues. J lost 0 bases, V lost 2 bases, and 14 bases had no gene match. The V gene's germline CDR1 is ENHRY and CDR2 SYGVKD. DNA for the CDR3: TGTGCCATCAGTGAGATGGGGGAGACAGGGGTCCCCTCTAACTATGGCTACACCTTC. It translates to CAISEMGETGVPSNYGYTF.